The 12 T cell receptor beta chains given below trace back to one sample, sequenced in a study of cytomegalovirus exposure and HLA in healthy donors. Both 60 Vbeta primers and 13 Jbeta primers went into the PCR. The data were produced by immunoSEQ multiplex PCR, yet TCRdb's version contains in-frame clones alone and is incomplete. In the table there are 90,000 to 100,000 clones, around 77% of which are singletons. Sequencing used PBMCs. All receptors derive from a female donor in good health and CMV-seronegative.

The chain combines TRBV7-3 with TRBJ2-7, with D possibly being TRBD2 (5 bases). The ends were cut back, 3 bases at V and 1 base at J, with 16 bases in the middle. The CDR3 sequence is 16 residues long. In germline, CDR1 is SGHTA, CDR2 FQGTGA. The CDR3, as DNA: TGTGCCAGCAGCTTGGCGTGGGCAACGGGGTCCTACGAGCAGTACTTC. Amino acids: CASSLAWATGSYEQYF. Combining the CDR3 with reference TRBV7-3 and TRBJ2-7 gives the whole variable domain GAGVSQTPSNKVTEKGKYVELRCDPISGHTALYWYRQSLGQGPEFLIYFQGTGAADDSGLPNDRFFAVRPEGSVSTLKIQRTERGDSAVYLCASSLAWATGSYEQYFGPGTRLTVT.

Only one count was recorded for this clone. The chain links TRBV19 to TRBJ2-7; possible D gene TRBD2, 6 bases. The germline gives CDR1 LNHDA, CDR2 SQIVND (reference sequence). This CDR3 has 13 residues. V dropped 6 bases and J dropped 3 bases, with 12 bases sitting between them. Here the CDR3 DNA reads TGTGCCAGTAGCCCCGGAGGGTTCTACGAGCAGTACTTC. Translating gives CASSPGGFYEQYF. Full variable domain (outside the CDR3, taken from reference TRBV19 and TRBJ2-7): DGGITQSPKYLFRKEGQNVTLSCEQNLNHDAMYWYRQDPGQGLRLIYYSQIVNDFQKGDIAEGYSVSREKKESFPLTVTSAQKNPTAFYLCASSPGGFYEQYFGPGTRLTVT.

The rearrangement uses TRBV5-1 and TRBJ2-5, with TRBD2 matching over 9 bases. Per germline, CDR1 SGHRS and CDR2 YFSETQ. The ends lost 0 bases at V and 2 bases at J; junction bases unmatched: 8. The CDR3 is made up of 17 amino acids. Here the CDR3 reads CASSLGSSGGVQETQYF. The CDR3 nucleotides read TGCGCCAGCAGCTTGGGGAGTAGCGGGGGAGTACAAGAGACCCAGTACTTC.

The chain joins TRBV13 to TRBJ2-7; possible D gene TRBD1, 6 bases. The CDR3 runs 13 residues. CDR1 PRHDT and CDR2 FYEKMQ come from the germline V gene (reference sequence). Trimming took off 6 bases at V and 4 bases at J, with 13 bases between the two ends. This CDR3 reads CASREQGRYEQYF. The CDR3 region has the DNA TGTGCCAGCAGAGAACAGGGTAGGTACGAGCAGTACTTC.

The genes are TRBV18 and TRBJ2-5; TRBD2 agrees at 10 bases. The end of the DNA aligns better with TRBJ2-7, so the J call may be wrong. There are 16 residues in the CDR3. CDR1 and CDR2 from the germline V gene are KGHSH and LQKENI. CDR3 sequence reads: CASSPYTSGNSNEQYF. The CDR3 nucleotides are TGTGCCAGCTCACCATACACTAGCGGGAATTCCAACGAGCAGTACTTC.

CDR3 sequence: CASSVRDSYSYEQYF. The DNA of the CDR3 is TGTGCCAGTAGTGTCAGGGACAGTTACTCCTACGAGCAGTACTTC. The chain links TRBV19 to TRBJ2-7; 7 bases are shared with TRBD1. The length of the CDR3 is 15 residues. Unmatched junction bases numbered 7, after V lost 5 bases and J lost 0 bases. CDR1 LNHDA and CDR2 SQIVND come from the germline V gene (reference sequence).

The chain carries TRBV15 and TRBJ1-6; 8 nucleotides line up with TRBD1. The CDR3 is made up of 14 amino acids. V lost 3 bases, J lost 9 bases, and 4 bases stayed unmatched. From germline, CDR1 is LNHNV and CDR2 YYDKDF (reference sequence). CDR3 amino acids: CATSREGQGSPLHF. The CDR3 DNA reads TGTGCCACCAGCAGGGAAGGACAGGGTTCACCCCTCCACTTT.

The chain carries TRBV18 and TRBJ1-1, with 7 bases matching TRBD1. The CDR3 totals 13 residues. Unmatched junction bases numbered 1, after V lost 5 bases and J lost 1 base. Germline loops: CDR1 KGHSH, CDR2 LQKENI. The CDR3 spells CASSWDRNTEAFF. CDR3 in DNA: TGTGCCAGCTCATGGGACAGGAACACTGAAGCTTTCTTT.

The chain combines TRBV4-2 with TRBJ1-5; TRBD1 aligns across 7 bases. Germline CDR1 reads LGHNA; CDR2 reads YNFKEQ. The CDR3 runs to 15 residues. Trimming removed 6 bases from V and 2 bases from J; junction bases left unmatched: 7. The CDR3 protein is CASSRLGQGNQPQHF. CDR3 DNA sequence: TGTGCCAGCAGTCGGCTCGGACAGGGCAATCAGCCCCAGCATTTT.

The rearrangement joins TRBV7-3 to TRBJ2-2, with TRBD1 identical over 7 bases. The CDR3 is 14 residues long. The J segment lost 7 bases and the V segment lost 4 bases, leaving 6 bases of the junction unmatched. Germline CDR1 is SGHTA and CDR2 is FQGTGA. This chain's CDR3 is CASSSRQGVGELFF. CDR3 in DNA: TGTGCCAGCAGCTCTCGACAGGGCGTCGGGGAGCTGTTTTTT.

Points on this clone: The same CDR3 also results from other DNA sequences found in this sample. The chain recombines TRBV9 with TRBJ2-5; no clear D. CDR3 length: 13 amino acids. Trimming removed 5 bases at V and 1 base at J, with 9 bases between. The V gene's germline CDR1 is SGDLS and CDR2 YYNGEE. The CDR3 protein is CASSSQAQETQYF. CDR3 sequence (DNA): TGTGCCAGCAGTTCCCAGGCCCAAGAGACCCAGTACTTC.

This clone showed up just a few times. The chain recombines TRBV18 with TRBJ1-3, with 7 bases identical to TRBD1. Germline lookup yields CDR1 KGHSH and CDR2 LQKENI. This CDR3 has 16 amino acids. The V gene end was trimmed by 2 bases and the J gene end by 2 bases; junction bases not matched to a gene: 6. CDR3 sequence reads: CASSPGRTGTGNTIYF. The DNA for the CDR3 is TGTGCCAGCTCACCAGGGCGGACAGGCACTGGAAACACCATATATTTT.